This T cell receptor (beta chain) was found in a study of blood T cell repertoires in COVID-19. Trimming took off 5 bases at V and 9 bases at J, with 11 bases between the two ends. Germline V gene data show CDR1 as SEHNR and CDR2 as FQNEAQ (reference sequence). This CDR3 is 12 amino acids long. Authors' processing steps: Amplified reference gene primers provided the basis for estimating nucleated cell counts. Clones were sequenced by immunoSEQ multiplex PCR, and TCRdb holds only the in-frame ones, with some missing. The V and J calls and the clone size are those of that table, but D and trimming were determined from the DNA. The sample yields about 15,000 clones, 73% seen once.

The sequence came from a man aged 65-85 years with acute or convalescent COVID-19. This chain links TRBV7-9 with TRBJ2-1; D gene ambiguous. The sample was peripheral blood. CDR3 in amino acids: CASSGGLSEQFF. CDR3 sequence (DNA): TGTGCCAGCAGCGGCGGTCTGAGTGAGCAGTTCTTC.